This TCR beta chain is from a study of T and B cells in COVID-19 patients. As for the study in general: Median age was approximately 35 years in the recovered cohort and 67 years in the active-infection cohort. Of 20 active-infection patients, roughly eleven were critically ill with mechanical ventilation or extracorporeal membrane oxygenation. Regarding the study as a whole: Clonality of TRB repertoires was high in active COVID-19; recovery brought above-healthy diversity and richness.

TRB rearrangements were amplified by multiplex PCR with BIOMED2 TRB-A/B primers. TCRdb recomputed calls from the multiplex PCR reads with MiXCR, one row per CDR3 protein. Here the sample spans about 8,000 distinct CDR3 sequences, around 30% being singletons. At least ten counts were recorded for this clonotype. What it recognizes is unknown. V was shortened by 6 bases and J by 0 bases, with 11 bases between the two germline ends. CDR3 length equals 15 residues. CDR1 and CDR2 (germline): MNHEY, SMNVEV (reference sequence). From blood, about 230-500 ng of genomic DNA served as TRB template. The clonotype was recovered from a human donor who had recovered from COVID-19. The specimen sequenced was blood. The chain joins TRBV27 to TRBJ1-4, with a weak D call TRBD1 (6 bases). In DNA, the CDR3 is TGTGCCAGCAGCCCACAGGGATCAACTAATGAAAAACTGTTTTTT. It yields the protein CASSPQGSTNEKLFF.